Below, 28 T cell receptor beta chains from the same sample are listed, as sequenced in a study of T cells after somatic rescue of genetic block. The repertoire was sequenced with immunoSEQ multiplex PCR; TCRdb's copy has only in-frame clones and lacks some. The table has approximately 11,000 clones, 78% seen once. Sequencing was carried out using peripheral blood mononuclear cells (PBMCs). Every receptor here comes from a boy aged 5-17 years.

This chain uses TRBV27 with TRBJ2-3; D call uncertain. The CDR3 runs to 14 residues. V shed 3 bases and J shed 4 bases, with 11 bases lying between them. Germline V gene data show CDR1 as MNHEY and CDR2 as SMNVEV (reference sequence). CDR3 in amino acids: CASSLRIGADTQYF. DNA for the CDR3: TGTGCCAGCAGTTTGAGAATTGGGGCAGATACGCAGTATTTT.

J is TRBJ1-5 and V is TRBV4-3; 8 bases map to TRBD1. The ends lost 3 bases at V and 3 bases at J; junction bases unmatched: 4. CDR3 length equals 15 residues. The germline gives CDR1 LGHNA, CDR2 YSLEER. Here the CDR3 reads CASSQGTGLNQPQHF. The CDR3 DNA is TGCGCCAGCAGCCAGGGGACAGGTCTCAATCAGCCCCAGCATTTT.

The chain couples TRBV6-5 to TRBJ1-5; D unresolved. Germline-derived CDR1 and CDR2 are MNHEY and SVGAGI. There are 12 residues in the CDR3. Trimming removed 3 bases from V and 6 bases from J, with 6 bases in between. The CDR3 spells CASSYYGQPQHF. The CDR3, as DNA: TGTGCCAGCAGTTATTATGGTCAGCCCCAGCATTTT.

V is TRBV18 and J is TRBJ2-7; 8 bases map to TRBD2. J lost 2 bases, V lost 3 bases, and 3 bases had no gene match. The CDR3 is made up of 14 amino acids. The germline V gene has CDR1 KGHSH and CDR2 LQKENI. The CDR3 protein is CASSPTSVTYEQYF. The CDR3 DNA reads TGTGCCAGCTCACCGACTAGCGTCACCTACGAGCAGTACTTC.

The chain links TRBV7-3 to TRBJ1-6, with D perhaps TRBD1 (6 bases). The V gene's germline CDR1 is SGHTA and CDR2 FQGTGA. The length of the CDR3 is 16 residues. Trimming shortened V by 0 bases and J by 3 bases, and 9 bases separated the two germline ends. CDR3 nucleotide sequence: TGTGCCAGCAGCTTAACCGGGGGCCACTATAATTCACCCCTCCACTTT. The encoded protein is CASSLTGGHYNSPLHF.

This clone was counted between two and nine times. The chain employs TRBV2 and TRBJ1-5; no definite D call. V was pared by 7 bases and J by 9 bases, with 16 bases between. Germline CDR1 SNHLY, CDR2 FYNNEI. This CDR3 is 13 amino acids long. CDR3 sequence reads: CASTWTGDGPQHF. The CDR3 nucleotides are TGTGCCAGCACTTGGACCGGTGATGGGCCCCAGCATTTT.

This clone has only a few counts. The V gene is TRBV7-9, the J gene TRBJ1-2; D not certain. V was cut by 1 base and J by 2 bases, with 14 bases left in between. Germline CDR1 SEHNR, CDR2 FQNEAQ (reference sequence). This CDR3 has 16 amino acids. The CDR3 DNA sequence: TGTGCCAGCAGCTTAGAGCACCCTGAAGAGAACTATGGCTACACCTTC. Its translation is CASSLEHPEENYGYTF. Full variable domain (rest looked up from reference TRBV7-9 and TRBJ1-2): DTGVSQNPRHKITKRGQNVTFRCDPISEHNRLYWYRQTLGQGPEFLTYFQNEAQLEKSRLLSDRFSAERPKGSFSTLEIQRTEQGDSAMYLCASSLEHPEENYGYTFGSGTRLTVV.

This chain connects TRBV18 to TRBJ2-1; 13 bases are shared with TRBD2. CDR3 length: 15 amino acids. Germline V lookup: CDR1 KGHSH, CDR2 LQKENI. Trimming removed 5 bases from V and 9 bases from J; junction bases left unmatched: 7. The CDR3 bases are TGTGCCAGCTCATCGGGACTAGCGGGAATGGTTGAGCAGTTCTTC. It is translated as CASSSGLAGMVEQFF.

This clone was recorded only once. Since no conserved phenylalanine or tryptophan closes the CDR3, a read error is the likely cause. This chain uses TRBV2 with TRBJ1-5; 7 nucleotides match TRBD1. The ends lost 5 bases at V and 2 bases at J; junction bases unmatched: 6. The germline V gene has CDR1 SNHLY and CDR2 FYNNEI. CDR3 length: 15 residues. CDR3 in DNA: TGTGCCAGCAGTACAGGGGAGCGGCGCAATCAGCCCCAGCATCTT. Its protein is CASSTGERRNQPQHL.

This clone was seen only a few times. CDR3 in amino acids: CAISDSSSGNTIYF. The CDR3 coding sequence is TGTGCCATCAGTGATTCTAGCTCTGGAAACACCATATATTTT. The chain links TRBV10-3 to TRBJ1-3; no clear D. Trimming took 3 bases from V and 0 from J, leaving 6 bases between them. This CDR3 spans 14 amino acids. Germline loops: CDR1 ENHRY, CDR2 SYGVKD.

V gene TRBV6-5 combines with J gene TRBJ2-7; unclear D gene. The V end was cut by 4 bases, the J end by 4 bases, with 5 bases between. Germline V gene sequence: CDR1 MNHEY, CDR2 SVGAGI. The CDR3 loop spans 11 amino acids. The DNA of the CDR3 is TGTGCCAGCAGTTTCAAATACGAGCAGTACTTC. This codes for CASSFKYEQYF.

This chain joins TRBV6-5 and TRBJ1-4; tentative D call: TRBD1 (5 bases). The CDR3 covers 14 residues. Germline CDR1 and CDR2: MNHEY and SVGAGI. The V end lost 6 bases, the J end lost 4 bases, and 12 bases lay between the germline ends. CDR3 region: CASRPSGNNEKLFF. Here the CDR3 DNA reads TGTGCCAGCAGGCCCTCAGGGAATAATGAAAAACTGTTTTTT.

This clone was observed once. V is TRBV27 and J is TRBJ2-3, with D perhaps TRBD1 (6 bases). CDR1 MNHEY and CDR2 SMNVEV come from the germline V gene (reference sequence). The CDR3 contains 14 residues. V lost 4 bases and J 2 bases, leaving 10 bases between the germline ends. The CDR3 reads CASSYRAFTDTQYF. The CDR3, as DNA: TGTGCCAGCAGTTACAGGGCCTTCACAGATACGCAGTATTTT.

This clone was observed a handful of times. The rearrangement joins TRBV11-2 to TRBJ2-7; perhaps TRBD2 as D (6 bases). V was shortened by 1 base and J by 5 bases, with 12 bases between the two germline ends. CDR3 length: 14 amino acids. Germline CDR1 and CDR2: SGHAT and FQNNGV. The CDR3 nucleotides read TGTGCCAGCAGCTTAGTACTAGGCGGGAACGAGCAGTACTTC. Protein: CASSLVLGGNEQYF.

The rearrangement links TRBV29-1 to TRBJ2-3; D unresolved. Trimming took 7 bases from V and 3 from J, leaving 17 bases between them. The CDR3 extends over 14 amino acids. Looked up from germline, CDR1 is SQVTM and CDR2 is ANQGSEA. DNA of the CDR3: TGCAGCGCACCCCAGCAGTGGTTGACAGATACGCAGTATTTT. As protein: CSAPQQWLTDTQYF.

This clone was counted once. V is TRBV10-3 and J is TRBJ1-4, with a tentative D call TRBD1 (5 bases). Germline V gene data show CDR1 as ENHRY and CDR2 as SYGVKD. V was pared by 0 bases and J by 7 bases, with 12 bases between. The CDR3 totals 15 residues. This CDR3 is CAISESGGESEKLFF. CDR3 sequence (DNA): TGTGCCATCAGTGAGTCGGGAGGGGAGAGTGAAAAACTGTTTTTT.

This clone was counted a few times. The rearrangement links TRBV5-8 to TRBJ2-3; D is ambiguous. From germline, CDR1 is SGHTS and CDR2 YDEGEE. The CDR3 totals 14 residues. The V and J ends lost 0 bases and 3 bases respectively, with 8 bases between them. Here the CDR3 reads CASSLGAWTDTQYF. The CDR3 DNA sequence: TGTGCCAGCAGCTTGGGGGCCTGGACAGATACGCAGTATTTT.

This CDR3 reads CAISAGNQETQYF. The CDR3 DNA reads TGTGCCATCAGTGCGGGGAACCAAGAGACCCAGTACTTC. The V and J genes are TRBV10-3 and TRBJ2-5; the D gene is possibly TRBD2 (5 bases). V lost 4 bases and J lost 0, with 6 bases in between. Germline lookup yields CDR1 ENHRY and CDR2 SYGVKD. CDR3 length: 13 amino acids.

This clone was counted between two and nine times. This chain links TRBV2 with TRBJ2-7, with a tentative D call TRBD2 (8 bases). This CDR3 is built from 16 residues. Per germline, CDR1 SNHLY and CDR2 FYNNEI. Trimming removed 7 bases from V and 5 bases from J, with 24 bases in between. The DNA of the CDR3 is TGTGCCAGCAAAAGACAGGGAGCGGGAGATGTCGACGAGCAGTACTTC. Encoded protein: CASKRQGAGDVDEQYF.

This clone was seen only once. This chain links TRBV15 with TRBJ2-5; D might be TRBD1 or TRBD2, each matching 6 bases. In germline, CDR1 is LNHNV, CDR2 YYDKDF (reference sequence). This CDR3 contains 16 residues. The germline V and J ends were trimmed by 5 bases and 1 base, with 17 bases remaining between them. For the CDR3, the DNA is TGTGCCACCAGCCTCACCCCGGGGGCCCGCCAAGAGACCCAGTACTTC. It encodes CATSLTPGARQETQYF. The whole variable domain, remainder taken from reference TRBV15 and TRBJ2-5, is DAMVIQNPRYQVTQFGKPVTLSCSQTLNHNVMYWYQQKSSQAPKLLFHYYDKDFNNEADTPDNFQSRRPNTSFCFLDIRSPGLGDTAMYLCATSLTPGARQETQYFGPGTRLLVL.

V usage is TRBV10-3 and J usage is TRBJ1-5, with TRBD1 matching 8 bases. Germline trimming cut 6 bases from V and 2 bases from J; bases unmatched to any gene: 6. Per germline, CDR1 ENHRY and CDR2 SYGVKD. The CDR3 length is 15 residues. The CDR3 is CAISQTGEGNQPQHF. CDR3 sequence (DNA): TGTGCCATCAGCCAGACAGGGGAGGGCAATCAGCCCCAGCATTTT.

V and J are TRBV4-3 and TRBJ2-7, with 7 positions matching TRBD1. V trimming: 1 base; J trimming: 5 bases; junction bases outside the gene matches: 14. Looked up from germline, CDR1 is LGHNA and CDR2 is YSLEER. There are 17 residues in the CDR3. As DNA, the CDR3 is TGCGCCAGCAGCCAAGGGCCCCCAAGACAGGGTTTGAACGAGCAGTACTTC. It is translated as CASSQGPPRQGLNEQYF.

In nucleotides, the CDR3 is TGTGCCAGCAAAGGACAGGGGAAGGGTGAAGCTTTCTTT. Translation gives CASKGQGKGEAFF. The V call is TRBV9, the J call TRBJ1-1, with 9 bases identical to TRBD1. Losses at the gene ends were 6 bases for V and 7 bases for J; bases not matched to a gene: 7. CDR1 is SGDLS, CDR2 YYNGEE, per germline. This CDR3 has 13 amino acids.

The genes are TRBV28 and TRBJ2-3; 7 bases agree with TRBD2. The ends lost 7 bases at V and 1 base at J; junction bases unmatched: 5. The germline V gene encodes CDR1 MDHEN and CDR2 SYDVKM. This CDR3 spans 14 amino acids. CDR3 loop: CASTTAGRTDTQYF. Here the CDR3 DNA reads TGTGCCAGCACAACAGCGGGGCGCACAGATACGCAGTATTTT.

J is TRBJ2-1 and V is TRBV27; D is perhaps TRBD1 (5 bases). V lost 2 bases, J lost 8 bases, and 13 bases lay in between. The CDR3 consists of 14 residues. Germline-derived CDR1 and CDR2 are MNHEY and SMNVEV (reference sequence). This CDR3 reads CASSLRAPRDEQFF. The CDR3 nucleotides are TGTGCCAGCAGTTTACGCGCCCCCAGGGATGAGCAGTTCTTC.

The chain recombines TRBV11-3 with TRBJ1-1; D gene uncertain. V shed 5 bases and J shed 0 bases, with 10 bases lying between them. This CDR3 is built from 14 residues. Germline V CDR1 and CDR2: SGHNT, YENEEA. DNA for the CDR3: TGTGCCAGCAGCCGGGTTCGCTTGAACACTGAAGCTTTCTTT. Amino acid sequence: CASSRVRLNTEAFF.

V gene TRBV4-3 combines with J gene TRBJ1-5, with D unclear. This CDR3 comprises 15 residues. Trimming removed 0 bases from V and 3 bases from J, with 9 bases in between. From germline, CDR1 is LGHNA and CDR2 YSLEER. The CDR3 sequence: CASSQEVAYNQPQHF. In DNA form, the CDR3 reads TGCGCCAGCAGCCAAGAGGTCGCTTACAATCAGCCCCAGCATTTT.

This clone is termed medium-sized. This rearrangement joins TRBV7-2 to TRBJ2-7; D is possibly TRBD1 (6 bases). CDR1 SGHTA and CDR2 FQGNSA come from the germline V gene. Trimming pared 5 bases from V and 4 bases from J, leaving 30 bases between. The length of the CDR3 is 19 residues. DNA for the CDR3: TGTGCCAGCAGCCGAGTCCGGGCCGCGCCCCGGGACACACCGTACGAGCAGTACTTC. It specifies CASSRVRAAPRDTPYEQYF.